These T cell receptor beta chains were read from a single sample in a study of T cell repertoires in cytomegalovirus infection. One entry per CDR3 protein, called by TCRdb with MiXCR from the reads. Among roughly 500,000 distinct CDR3 sequences, 15% to 20% were seen once, and the ten largest hold under 30%. Source material: CD8+ T cells from PBMCs. These TCRs come from a human donor in good health (CMV status not recorded). Some clones in this sample may be carry-over from other donors' samples. Both conserved end residues are part of each CDR3. A D gene is named only where the DNA matches it firmly. Some rows mark clone size as missing; the rest say once, few, many or name a class of expanded clone.

TRBD1 . TRBJ1-1 TRBV7-9 TGTGCCAGCAGCCGGACAGGGAGTGCGACTGAAGCTTTCTTT CASSRTGSATEAFF
. . TRBJ2-3 TRBV10-3 TGTGCCATCAGTGATTTAAGCCGAGATACGCAGTATTTT CAISDLSRDTQYF
TRBD1 many TRBJ1-1 TRBV11-3 TGTGCCAGCAGCTTCGGGACAGGGACAGAAGCTTTCTTT CASSFGTGTEAFF
TRBD2 . TRBJ2-7 TRBV29-1 TGCAGCGTTGACATAGCGGGAGGGCCGTTAGGCTCCTACGAGCAGTACTTC CSVDIAGGPLGSYEQYF
TRBD2 . TRBJ2-5 TRBV20-1 TGCAGTCCCCAGGAGTCCCCCGGGAGGGAAGAGACCCAGTACTTC CSPQESPGREETQYF
TRBD1 many TRBJ1-5 TRBV7-2 TGTGCCAGCAGCCCTCAGACAGGGACGACCTCTGAGCCCCAGCATTTT CASSPQTGTTSEPQHF
TRBD2 . TRBJ2-1 TRBV20-1 TGCAGTGCTAGGCGGCTAGCGGGTTACAATGAGCAGTTCTTC CSARRLAGYNEQFF
. many TRBJ2-7 TRBV20-1 TGCAGTGCTAGCCAGGACGACTACGAGCAGTACTTC CSASQDDYEQYF
. . TRBJ2-4 TRBV27 TGTGCCAGCAGACTTACAGAGGGGGGAGCCAAAAACATTCAGTACTTC CASRLTEGGAKNIQYF
. few TRBJ2-1 TRBV5-6 TGTGCCAGCAGCCAATTCCTCCAGGATCTCGGGTATGAGCAGTTCTTC CASSQFLQDLGYEQFF
. few TRBJ2-1 TRBV9 TGTGCCAGCAGCCCTCAGAGGGGAATCTACAATGAGCAGTTCTTC CASSPQRGIYNEQFF
. few TRBJ1-1 TRBV12-3/TRBV12-4 TGTGCCAGCAGTTCGGCTGCTGAAGCTTTCTTT CASSSAAEAFF
. . TRBJ1-2 TRBV5-1 TGCGCCAGCAGCCCCCCGGGATCCTATGGCTACACCTTC CASSPPGSYGYTF
. few TRBJ2-1 TRBV3-1 TGTGCCAGCAGCCAAGACCCCCCTGGGGTCAATGAGCAGTTCTTC CASSQDPPGVNEQFF
TRBD2 few TRBJ2-1 TRBV4-1 TGCGCCAGCAGCCCCGCCGGGGCGGGAGGGCCATCGGGGGGGTATGAGCAGTTCTTC CASSPAGAGGPSGGYEQFF
. many TRBJ2-3 TRBV19 TGTGCCAGTCCCGACTTGGGGGAGAGTTCCACAGATACGCAGTATTTT CASPDLGESSTDTQYF
. many TRBJ2-1 TRBV6-5 TGTGCCACCTCCCCCGGAAGGAGAGATGAGCAGTTCTTC CATSPGRRDEQFF
TRBD1 few TRBJ2-3 TRBV11-3 TGTGCCAGCAGCTTAGGGGGTCCGGGACAGCAAAGCCCAGATACGCAGTATTTT CASSLGGPGQQSPDTQYF
TRBD2 . TRBJ2-3 TRBV6-1 TGTGCCAGCAGTGAAAACGTTGGCGGGAGATTAGATACGCAGTATTTT CASSENVGGRLDTQYF
. . TRBJ2-2 TRBV28 TGTGCCAGCAGTTTAAGCCAGCCTGCCCTAAACACCGGGGAGCTGTTTTTT CASSLSQPALNTGELFF
. few TRBJ2-5 TRBV9 TGTGCCAGCAGCGTAGAAGGGGTGGTGGGGCAAGAGACCCAGTACTTC CASSVEGVVGQETQYF
TRBD1 few TRBJ1-2 TRBV28 TGTGCCAGCAGCGGCGACAGGGAAGGGGATTATGGCTACACCTTC CASSGDREGDYGYTF
TRBD2 many TRBJ2-1 TRBV7-9 TGTGCCAGCAGCCCCGGACTAGCGGACAATGAGCAGTTCTTC CASSPGLADNEQFF
. . TRBJ1-4 TRBV12-3/TRBV12-4 TGTGCCAGCAGGCGGGGGGGGGGCGCGACTAATGAAAAACTGTTTTTT CASRRGGGATNEKLFF